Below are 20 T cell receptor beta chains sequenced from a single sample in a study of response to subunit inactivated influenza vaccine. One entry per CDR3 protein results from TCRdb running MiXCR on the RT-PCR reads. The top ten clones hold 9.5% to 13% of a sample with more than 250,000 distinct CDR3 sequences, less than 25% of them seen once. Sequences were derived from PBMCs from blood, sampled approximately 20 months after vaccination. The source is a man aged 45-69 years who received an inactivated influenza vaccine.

Written as DNA, the CDR3 is TGTGCCAGCAGCTCCCCGGGACTAGCGGGAGGGCCGCTTTTCACCGGGGAGCTGTTTTTT. This gives the protein CASSSPGLAGGPLFTGELFF. The chain links TRBV7-8 to TRBJ2-2; 16 nucleotides agree with TRBD2. The length of the CDR3 is 20 residues. V dropped 4 bases and J dropped 4; count of bases not matched to a gene: 12. Germline V gene lookup returns CDR1 SGHVS and CDR2 FQNEAQ.

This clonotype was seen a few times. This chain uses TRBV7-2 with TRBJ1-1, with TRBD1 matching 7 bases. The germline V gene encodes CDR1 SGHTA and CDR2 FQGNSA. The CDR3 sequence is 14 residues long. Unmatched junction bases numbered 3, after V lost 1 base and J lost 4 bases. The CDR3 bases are TGTGCCAGCAGCTTAGAACAGGGGATCACTGAAGCTTTCTTT. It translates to CASSLEQGITEAFF.

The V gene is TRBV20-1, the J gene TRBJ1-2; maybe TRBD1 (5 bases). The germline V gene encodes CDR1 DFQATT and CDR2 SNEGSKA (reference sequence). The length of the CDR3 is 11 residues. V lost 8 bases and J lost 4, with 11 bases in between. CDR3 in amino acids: CSSRDLYGYTF. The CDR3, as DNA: TGCAGTTCCAGGGACCTCTATGGCTACACCTTC.

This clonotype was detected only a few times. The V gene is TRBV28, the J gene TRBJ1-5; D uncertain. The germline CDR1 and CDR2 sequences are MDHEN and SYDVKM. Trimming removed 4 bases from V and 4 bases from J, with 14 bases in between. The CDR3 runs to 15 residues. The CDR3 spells CASSSGHLANQPQHF. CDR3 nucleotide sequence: TGTGCCAGCAGTTCCGGGCACCTTGCGAATCAGCCCCAGCATTTT.

The CDR3 reads CSASPRLAGTDTQYF. The CDR3 coding sequence is TGCAGTGCTAGTCCGAGACTAGCGGGCACAGATACGCAGTATTTT. The chain employs TRBV20-1 and TRBJ2-3; 9 bases fit TRBD2. The CDR3 totals 15 residues. Germline V CDR1 and CDR2: DFQATT, SNEGSKA (reference sequence). The V segment lost 3 bases and the J segment 1 base; nucleotides outside the gene matches: 5.

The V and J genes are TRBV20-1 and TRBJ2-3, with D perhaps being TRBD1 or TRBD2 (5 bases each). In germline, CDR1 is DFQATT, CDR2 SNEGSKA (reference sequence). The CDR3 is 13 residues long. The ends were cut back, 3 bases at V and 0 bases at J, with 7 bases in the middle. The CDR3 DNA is TGCAGTGCTAGCGGGGCTAGCACAGATACGCAGTATTTT. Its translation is CSASGASTDTQYF.

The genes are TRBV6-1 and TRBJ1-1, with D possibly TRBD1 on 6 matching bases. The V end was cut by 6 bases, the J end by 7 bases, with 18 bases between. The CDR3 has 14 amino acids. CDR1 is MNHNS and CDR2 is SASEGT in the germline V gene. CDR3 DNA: TGTGCCAGCAGACCGGACAGTAGAGTCTTTGAAGCTTTCTTT. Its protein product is CASRPDSRVFEAFF.

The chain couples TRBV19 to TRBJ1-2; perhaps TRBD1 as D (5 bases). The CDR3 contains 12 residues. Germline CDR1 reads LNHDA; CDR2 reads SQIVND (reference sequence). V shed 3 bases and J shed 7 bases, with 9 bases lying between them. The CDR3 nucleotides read TGTGCCAGTAGTATGCGACAGCGTGGCTACACCTTC. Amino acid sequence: CASSMRQRGYTF. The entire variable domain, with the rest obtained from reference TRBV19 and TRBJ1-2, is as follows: DGGITQSPKYLFRKEGQNVTLSCEQNLNHDAMYWYRQDPGQGLRLIYYSQIVNDFQKGDIAEGYSVSREKKESFPLTVTSAQKNPTAFYLCASSMRQRGYTFGSGTRLTVV.

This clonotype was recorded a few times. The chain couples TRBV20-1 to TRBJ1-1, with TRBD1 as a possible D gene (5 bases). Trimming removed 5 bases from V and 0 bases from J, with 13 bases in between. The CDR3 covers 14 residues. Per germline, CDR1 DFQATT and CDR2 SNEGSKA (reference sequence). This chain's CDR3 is CSAVPGPLNTEAFF. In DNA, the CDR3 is TGCAGTGCTGTACCGGGACCGTTGAACACTGAAGCTTTCTTT.

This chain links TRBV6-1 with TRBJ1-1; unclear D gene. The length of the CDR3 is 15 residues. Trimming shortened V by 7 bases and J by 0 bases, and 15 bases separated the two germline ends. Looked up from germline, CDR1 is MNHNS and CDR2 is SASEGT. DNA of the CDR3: TGTGCCAGCAAACATGGTGGAAACATGAACACTGAAGCTTTCTTT. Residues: CASKHGGNMNTEAFF.

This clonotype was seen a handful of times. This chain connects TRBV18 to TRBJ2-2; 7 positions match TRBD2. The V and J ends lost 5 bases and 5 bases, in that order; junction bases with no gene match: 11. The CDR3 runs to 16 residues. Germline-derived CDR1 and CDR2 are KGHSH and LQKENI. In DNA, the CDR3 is TGTGCCAGCTCATCGACGAGGACTAGTTGGACCGGGGAGCTGTTTTTT. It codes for CASSSTRTSWTGELFF.

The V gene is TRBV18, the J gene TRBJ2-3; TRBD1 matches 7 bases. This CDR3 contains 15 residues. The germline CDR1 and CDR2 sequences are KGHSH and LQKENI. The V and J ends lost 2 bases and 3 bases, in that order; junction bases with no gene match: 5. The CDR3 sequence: CASSPNRGMTDTQYF. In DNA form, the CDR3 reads TGTGCCAGCTCACCAAACAGGGGTATGACAGATACGCAGTATTTT. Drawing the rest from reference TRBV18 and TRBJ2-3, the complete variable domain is NAGVMQNPRHLVRRRGQEARLRCSPMKGHSHVYWYRQLPEEGLKFMVYLQKENIIDESGMPKERFSAEFPKEGPSILRIQQVVRGDSAAYFCASSPNRGMTDTQYFGPGTRLTVL.

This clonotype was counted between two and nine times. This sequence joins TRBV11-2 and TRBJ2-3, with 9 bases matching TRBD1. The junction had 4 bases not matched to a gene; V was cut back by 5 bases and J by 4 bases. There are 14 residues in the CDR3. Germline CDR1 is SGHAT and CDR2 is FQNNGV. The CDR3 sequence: CASSQGQGADTQYF. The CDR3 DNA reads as TGTGCCAGCAGCCAGGGACAGGGAGCAGATACGCAGTATTTT. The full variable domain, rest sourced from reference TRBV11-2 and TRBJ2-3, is EAGVAQSPRYKIIEKRQSVAFWCNPISGHATLYWYQQILGQGPKLLIQFQNNGVVDDSQLPKDRFSAERLKGVDSTLKIQPAKLEDSAVYLCASSQGQGADTQYFGPGTRLTVL.

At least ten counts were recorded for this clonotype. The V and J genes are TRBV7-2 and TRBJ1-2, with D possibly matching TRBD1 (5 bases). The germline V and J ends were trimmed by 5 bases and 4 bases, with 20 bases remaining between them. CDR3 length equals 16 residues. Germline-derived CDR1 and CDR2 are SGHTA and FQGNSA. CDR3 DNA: TGTGCCAGCAGCCTAGGAGGCCCGGGACTGGGCTATGGCTACACCTTC. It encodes CASSLGGPGLGYGYTF.

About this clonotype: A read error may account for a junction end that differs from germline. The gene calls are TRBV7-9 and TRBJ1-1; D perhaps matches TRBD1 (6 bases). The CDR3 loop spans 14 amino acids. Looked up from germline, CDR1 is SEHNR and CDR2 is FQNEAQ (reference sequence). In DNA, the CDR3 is TGTGTCAGCAGCTCGGGACAACTGAACACTGAAGCTTTCTTT. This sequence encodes CVSSSGQLNTEAFF. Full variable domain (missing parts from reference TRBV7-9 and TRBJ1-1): DTGVSQNPRHKITKRGQNVTFRCDPISEHNRLYWYRQTLGQGPEFLTYFQNEAQLEKSRLLSDRFSAERPKGSFSTLEIQRTEQGDSAMYLCVSSSGQLNTEAFFGQGTRLTVV.

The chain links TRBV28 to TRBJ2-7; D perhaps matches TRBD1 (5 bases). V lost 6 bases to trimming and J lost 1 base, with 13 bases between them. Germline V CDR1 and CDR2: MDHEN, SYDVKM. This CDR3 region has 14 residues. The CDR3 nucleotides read TGTGCCAGCAGAGGCGCAACAGGTTCCTACGAGCAGTACTTC. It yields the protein CASRGATGSYEQYF. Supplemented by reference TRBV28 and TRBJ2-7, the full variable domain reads DVKVTQSSRYLVKRTGEKVFLECVQDMDHENMFWYRQDPGLGLRLIYFSYDVKMKEKGDIPEGYSVSREKKERFSLILESASTNQTSMYLCASRGATGSYEQYFGPGTRLTVT.

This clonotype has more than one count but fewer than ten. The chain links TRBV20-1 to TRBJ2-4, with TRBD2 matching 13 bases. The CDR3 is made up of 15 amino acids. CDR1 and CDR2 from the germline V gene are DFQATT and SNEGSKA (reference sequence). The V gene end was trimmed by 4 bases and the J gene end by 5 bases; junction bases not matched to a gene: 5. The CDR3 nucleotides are TGCAGTGCTAAGGGGACTAGCGGGAACCAAAACATTCAGTACTTC. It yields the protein CSAKGTSGNQNIQYF.

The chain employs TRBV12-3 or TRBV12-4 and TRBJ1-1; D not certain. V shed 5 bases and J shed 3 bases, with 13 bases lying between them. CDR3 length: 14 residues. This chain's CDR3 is CASSLQMEDTEAFF. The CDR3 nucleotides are TGTGCCAGCAGTCTACAGATGGAGGACACTGAAGCTTTCTTT.

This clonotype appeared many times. CDR3 loop: CSARAVGYTF. The CDR3 nucleotides are TGCAGTGCTAGGGCCGTTGGCTACACCTTC. This chain connects TRBV20-1 to TRBJ1-2; D call uncertain. Germline CDR1 is DFQATT and CDR2 is SNEGSKA (reference sequence). This CDR3 comprises 10 residues. The ends were cut back, 3 bases at V and 7 bases at J, with 6 bases in the middle.

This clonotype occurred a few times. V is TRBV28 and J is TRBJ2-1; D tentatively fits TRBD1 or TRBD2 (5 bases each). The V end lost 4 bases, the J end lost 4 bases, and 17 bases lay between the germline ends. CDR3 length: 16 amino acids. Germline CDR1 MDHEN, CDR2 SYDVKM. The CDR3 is CASSSSGRTFYNEQFF. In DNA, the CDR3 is TGTGCCAGCAGTTCATCGGGACGAACCTTTTACAATGAGCAGTTCTTC.